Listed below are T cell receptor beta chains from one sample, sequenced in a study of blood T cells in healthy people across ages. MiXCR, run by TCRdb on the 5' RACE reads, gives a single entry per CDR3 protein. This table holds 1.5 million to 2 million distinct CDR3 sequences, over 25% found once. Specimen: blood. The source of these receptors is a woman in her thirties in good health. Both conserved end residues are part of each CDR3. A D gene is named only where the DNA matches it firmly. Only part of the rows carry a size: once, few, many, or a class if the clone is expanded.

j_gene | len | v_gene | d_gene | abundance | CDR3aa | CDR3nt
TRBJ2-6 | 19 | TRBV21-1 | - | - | CASSKVPSGRVPGANVLTF | TGTGCCAGCAGCAAAGTTCCGAGCGGGAGGGTCCCTGGGGCCAACGTCCTGACTTTC
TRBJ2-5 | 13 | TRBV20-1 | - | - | CSAPGLPPETQYF | TGCAGTGCTCCTGGCCTCCCCCCGGAGACCCAGTACTTC
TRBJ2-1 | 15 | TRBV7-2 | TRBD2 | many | CASSFGRAMYNEQFF | TGTGCCAGCAGCTTTGGGAGGGCCATGTACAATGAGCAGTTCTTC
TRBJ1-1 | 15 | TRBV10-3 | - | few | CAISLTGAGNTEAFF | TGTGCCATCAGTCTCACTGGGGCAGGGAACACTGAAGCTTTCTTT
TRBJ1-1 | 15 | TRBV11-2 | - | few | CASSGTGGSNTEAFF | TGTGCCAGCAGCGGAACGGGGGGGAGTAACACTGAAGCTTTCTTT
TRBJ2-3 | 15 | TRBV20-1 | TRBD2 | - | CSASFSGAWGDTQYF | TGCAGTGCTAGTTTTAGCGGGGCCTGGGGGGATACGCAGTATTTT
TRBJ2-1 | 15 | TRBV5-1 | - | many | CASSSDGGAYNEQFF | TGCGCCAGCAGCTCGGACGGAGGCGCCTACAATGAGCAGTTCTTC
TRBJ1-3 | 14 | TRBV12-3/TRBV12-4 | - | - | CASSFSGSGNTIYF | TGTGCCAGCAGTTTCTCAGGGTCTGGGAACACCATATATTTT
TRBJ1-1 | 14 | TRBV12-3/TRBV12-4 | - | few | CASSLAAGDTEAFF | TGTGCCAGCAGTTTGGCGGCCGGCGACACTGAAGCTTTCTTT
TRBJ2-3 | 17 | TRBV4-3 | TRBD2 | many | CASSQGHASGMTDTQYF | TGCGCCAGCAGCCAAGGCCATGCTAGCGGGATGACAGATACGCAGTATTTT
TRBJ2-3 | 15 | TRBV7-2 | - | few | CASSPQAEWTDTQYF | TGTGCCAGCAGCCCCCAGGCGGAGTGGACAGATACGCAGTATTTT
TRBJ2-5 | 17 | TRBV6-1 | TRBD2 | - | CASSEDWTSGTQETQYF | TGTGCCAGCAGTGAAGATTGGACTAGCGGGACCCAAGAGACCCAGTACTTC